The clone carrying this T cell receptor (beta chain) was detected only once. As yet, its antigen is unknown. These data come from a study of cytomegalovirus exposure and HLA in healthy donors. Study-level points and caveats: The authors later found HLA-associated TCR beta chains more clonally expanded than equally common others.

The PCR was carried out with 60 Vbeta primers and 13 Jbeta primers. Produced via immunoSEQ multiplex PCR; TCRdb's table is partial and in-frame only. The sample carries around 63,000 clones, roughly 75% recorded once. CDR3 size: 15 residues. The ends were cut back, 1 base at V and 3 bases at J, with 12 bases in the middle. CDR1 and CDR2 (germline): LGHNA, YNFKEQ. Likely unrecorded immune exposures existed in these nominally healthy donors. The sequence was obtained from a man in his 60s in good health and CMV-seropositive. Input material: PBMCs. The chain links TRBV4-2 to TRBJ1-1, with a weak D call TRBD1 (6 bases). CDR3 in amino acids: CASSQAPGGHTEAFF. The DNA for the CDR3 is TGTGCCAGCAGCCAAGCTCCGGGGGGGCACACTGAAGCTTTCTTT.